This is a list of T cell receptor beta chains from one sample in a study of identifying expanded T cells in peripheral blood. Sequencing was performed with immunoSEQ multiplex PCR; in TCRdb, only in-frame clones are kept and a portion is missing. The profile covers approximately 130,000 clones, with approximately 80% appearing a single time and roughly 3.3% taken by the ten largest. The specimen sequenced was blood. The source is a person aged 18 to 69 in good health. Each CDR3 is given with its conserved first and last residue.

V	J	CDR3
TRBV11-3	TRBJ1-2	CASSFGPGGDYGYTF
TRBV7-2	TRBJ2-3	CASSLAQATDTQYF
TRBV11-2	TRBJ2-1	CASSLDRGGRAYNEQFF
TRBV7-2	TRBJ1-2	CASSPQWGGGYTF
TRBV29-1	TRBJ2-6	CRPDRTETTSGANVLTF
TRBV9	TRBJ2-7	CASSVDLYSTYEQYF
TRBV4-1	TRBJ2-4	CASSPLWGAKNIQYF
TRBV7-2	TRBJ1-6	CASSPNRNSPLHF
TRBV29-1	TRBJ2-7	CSVGSGLYEQYF
TRBV2	TRBJ2-7	CASGGLLSYEQYF
TRBV10-2	TRBJ2-1	CASSVPGANEQFF
TRBV9	TRBJ2-7	CASSVGRGNYEQYF
TRBV6-4	TRBJ1-5	CASSERGGGQPQHF
TRBV5-6	TRBJ2-3	CASSLDRGITDTQYF
TRBV14	TRBJ1-1	CASSQTKGRYTEAFF
TRBV10-2	TRBJ1-2	CASSESRSHYGYTF
TRBV7-9	TRBJ2-2	CASSLADRVGGELFF
TRBV7-2	TRBJ1-2	CASSSPLPTRYGYTF
TRBV10-3	TRBJ2-1	CAIRDGLYNEQFF
TRBV5-6	TRBJ2-7	CASSLVQGAWYEQYF
TRBV7-2	TRBJ2-7	CASSLDSTPETGTFEQYF
TRBV6-1	TRBJ1-2	CASSEGSGLNYGYTF
TRBV10-3	TRBJ2-7	CAIRRTGPYEQYF
TRBV6-6	TRBJ1-2	CASSYFKQGHGYTF
TRBV4-3	TRBJ2-2	CASSHPKAVDTGELFF
TRBV7-8	TRBJ2-3	CASSKDTDTQYF
TRBV4-1	TRBJ2-3	CASSQDSGYTQYF
TRBV12-5	TRBJ2-4	CASGLRVGGTGGHKNIQYF
TRBV30	TRBJ1-3	CAWSVRGSGNTIYF
TRBV6-5	TRBJ1-2	CASSYREFSGYTF
TRBV4-3	TRBJ1-2	CASSQGPGGYGYTF
TRBV4-1	TRBJ1-1	CASSQEGGTVMNTEAFF
TRBV27	TRBJ2-7	CASSHPEAALYEQYF
TRBV5-1	TRBJ2-1	CASSWRGNGNEQFF
TRBV10-3	TRBJ1-1	CAISETGTEAFF
TRBV19	TRBJ1-1	CASSRGPNVAEAFF
TRBV30	TRBJ2-1	CAWSPRDEQFF
TRBV27	TRBJ2-7	CASSATLQGGLDYEQYF
TRBV30	TRBJ1-6	CAWMRGSYNSPLHF
TRBV7-8	TRBJ1-4	CASSLGWQTNEKLFF
TRBV28	TRBJ1-6	CASSLVNNSPLHF
TRBV5-4	TRBJ1-2	CASSLVNNYGYTF
TRBV11-2	TRBJ2-5	CASSLVRQGTQYF
TRBV7-2	TRBJ2-3	CASSLEKLATDTQYF
TRBV7-2	TRBJ2-7	CASSLGQPTYEQYF
TRBV7-2	TRBJ2-3	CASSLVDGDLMDTQYF
TRBV29-1	TRBJ2-2	CSVGLRGQGKAGELFF
TRBV2	TRBJ1-4	CASSPGLQHIEKLFF
TRBV19	TRBJ1-2	CASSLGQSVHTF
TRBV19	TRBJ2-1	CASRGTGRAGYNEQFF
TRBV9	TRBJ2-2	CASSSSLSGPDTGELFF
TRBV19	TRBJ1-4	CASSIRQAASEKLFF
TRBV7-9	TRBJ1-1	CASSLGQFGPRGTEAFF
TRBV7-6	TRBJ2-5	CASSLTQETQYF
TRBV19	TRBJ1-1	CASKAGGKTFF